Presented here are 7 T cell receptor beta chains from one specimen sequenced in a study of post-analysis software for immune sequencing data. Their target antigens are unknown. Unique molecular identifiers were carried by the TCR beta cDNA libraries. Each CDR3 protein is one row after TCRdb ran MiXCR on the PCR reads. This sample yields 400,000 to 500,000 distinct CDR3 sequences, of which roughly 40% are seen a single time; 6.5% to 8% belongs to the top ten. General study points: TRBV5-6, TRBV5-1 and TRBV20-1 belonged to a set of about 5 TRBV segments that were more frequent in patients than controls.

Sequenced material: blood. The receptors originated from a girl aged 2 to 9 with multiple sclerosis.

Only a few counts were recorded for this clonotype. V gene TRBV20-1 combines with J gene TRBJ1-2; 10 bases align to TRBD1. The CDR3 has 13 amino acids. CDR1 and CDR2 from the germline V gene are DFQATT and SNEGSKA (reference sequence). J gave up 7 bases and V 0 bases, and 2 bases lay outside the gene matches. The CDR3: CSAREGTGVGYTF. Here the CDR3 DNA reads TGCAGTGCTAGAGAGGGGACAGGGGTTGGCTACACCTTC.

A note on this clonotype: The junction and the germline gene differ at one end; a read error may be behind it. The chain employs TRBV5-1 and TRBJ1-5, with D unresolved. Germline CDR1 SGHRS, CDR2 YFSETQ. The CDR3 length is 15 residues. The CDR3 sequence is CASSFTGGNNQPQHF. For the CDR3, the DNA is TGTGCCAGCAGCTTCACTGGAGGGAACAATCAGCCCCAGCATTTT.

The V gene is TRBV28, the J gene TRBJ2-5; D perhaps matches TRBD2 (6 bases). This CDR3 comprises 13 residues. The germline CDR1 and CDR2 sequences are MDHEN and SYDVKM. V was clipped by 2 bases and J by 11 bases, with 15 bases between them. As DNA, the CDR3 is TGTGCCAGCAGTTTAGACGGGAGAAGGGAGCAGTACTTC. Its protein product is CASSLDGRREQYF.

This clonotype has just a few counts. This CDR3 is CASSSQGYPYEQYF. As DNA, the CDR3 is TGTGCCAGCAGCTCTCAGGGGTATCCCTACGAGCAGTACTTC. This chain links TRBV7-8 with TRBJ2-7; perhaps TRBD1 as D (6 bases). CDR1 and CDR2 from the germline V gene are SGHVS and FQNEAQ. V lost 4 bases to trimming and J lost 2 bases, with 12 bases between them. The CDR3 sequence is 14 residues long.

The chain joins TRBV27 to TRBJ1-1; D is unresolved. The CDR3 has 14 amino acids. CDR1 is MNHEY and CDR2 is SMNVEV in the germline V gene (reference sequence). Trimming pared 0 bases from V and 5 bases from J, leaving 10 bases between. CDR3 amino acids: CASSLSKGRTEAFF. The CDR3, as DNA: TGTGCCAGCAGTTTATCGAAAGGTAGAACTGAAGCTTTCTTT.

DNA of the CDR3: TGCAGCGTAGGGGGGGTTTCAGGGTACAATGAGCAGTACTTC. It specifies CSVGGVSGYNEQYF. The rearrangement links TRBV29-1 to TRBJ2-1, with D perhaps TRBD2 (7 bases). The J call may be incorrect, as the DNA end agrees better with TRBJ2-7. The germline V gene encodes CDR1 SQVTM and CDR2 ANQGSEA. This CDR3 has 14 amino acids.

DNA of the CDR3: TGTGCCACCAGTGACAGGGACTGCTCCTACGAGCAGTACTTC. It specifies CATSDRDCSYEQYF. This chain links TRBV24-1 with TRBJ2-7; a weak D match, TRBD2 (6 bases). V was cut by 4 bases and J by 0 bases, with 9 bases left in between. The germline gives CDR1 KGHDR, CDR2 SFDVKD. CDR3 length: 14 residues.